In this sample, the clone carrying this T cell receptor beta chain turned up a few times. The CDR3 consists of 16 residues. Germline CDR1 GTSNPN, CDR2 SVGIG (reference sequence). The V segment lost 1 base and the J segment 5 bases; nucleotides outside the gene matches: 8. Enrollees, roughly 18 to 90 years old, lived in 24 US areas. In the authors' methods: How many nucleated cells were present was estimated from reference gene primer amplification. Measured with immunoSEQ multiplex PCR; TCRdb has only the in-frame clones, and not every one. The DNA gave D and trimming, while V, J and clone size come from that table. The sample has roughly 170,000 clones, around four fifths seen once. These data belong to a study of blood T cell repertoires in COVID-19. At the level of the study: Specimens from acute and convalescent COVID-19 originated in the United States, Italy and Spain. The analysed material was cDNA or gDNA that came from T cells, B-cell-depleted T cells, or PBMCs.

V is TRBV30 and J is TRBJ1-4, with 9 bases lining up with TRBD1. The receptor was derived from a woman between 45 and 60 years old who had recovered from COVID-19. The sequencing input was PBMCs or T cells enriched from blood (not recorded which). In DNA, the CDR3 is TGTGCCTGGAGTGGGGTCTCCGGGACAGGGAATGAAAAACTGTTTTTT. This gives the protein CAWSGVSGTGNEKLFF. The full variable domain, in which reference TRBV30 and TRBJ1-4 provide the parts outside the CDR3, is SQTIHQWPATLVQPVGSPLSLECTVEGTSNPNLYWYRQAAGRGLQLLFYSVGIGQISSEVPQNLSASRPQDRQFILSSKKLLLSDSGFYLCAWSGVSGTGNEKLFFGSGTQLSVL.